A selection of T cell receptor beta chains follows, all from one sample in a study of blood T cells in healthy people across ages. TCRdb passed the 5' RACE reads through MiXCR, listing each CDR3 protein once. The table lists over 500,000 distinct CDR3 sequences, about 26% of them singletons, with 3.6% in the top ten. The same specimen was also included in a second study, on T cells of mothers and their children.

What was sequenced was blood. The receptors originated from a boy aged 2 to 10 in good health. Each CDR3 is given with its conserved first and last residue. Fields, in order: J gene, D gene, V gene, clone size, CDR3 DNA, CDR3 protein. D genes are given only for firm matches. Clone size appears in some rows only: once, few, many, or a class for an expanded clone.

>TRBJ1-4|-|TRBV15|-
TGTGCCGCCAGCAGAGAGGGAAATGAAAAACTGTTTTTT
CAASREGNEKLFF
>TRBJ2-7|TRBD2|TRBV20-1|-
TGCAGTGCTAGGGGGGACGCGGGAGGTGGGTACGAGCAGTACTTC
CSARGDAGGGYEQYF
>TRBJ2-1|TRBD2|TRBV6-2/TRBV6-3|-
TGTGCCAGCAGCACCCAGGGACTAGCGGGATACAATGAGCAGTTCTTC
CASSTQGLAGYNEQFF
>TRBJ2-7|TRBD2|TRBV3-1|-
TGTGCCAGCAGCTATGATGTGCTAGCGGGAGGGAAGCAGTACTTC
CASSYDVLAGGKQYF
>TRBJ1-4|-|TRBV7-2|-
TGTGCCAGCAGCCCCGGGGCGGGCCTACTTCATGAAAAACTGTTTTTT
CASSPGAGLLHEKLFF
>TRBJ1-2|-|TRBV4-3|-
TGCGCCAGCAGCCAGGAGACAGAGGCAAGAGGTGGCTACACCTTC
CASSQETEARGGYTF
>TRBJ1-5|-|TRBV24-1|-
TGTGCCACCGCCCCGTTCAGTCAGCCCCAGCATTTT
CATAPFSQPQHF
>TRBJ2-2|TRBD2|TRBV5-6|few
TGTGCCAGCAGCGGGGGGACTAGCGTCAACGGGGAGCTGTTTTTT
CASSGGTSVNGELFF
>TRBJ1-3|-|TRBV12-3/TRBV12-4|-
TGTGCCAGCAGTCCTCGGGAGGGCCGAAACACCATATATTTT
CASSPREGRNTIYF
>TRBJ1-1|-|TRBV29-1|few
TGCAGCGTTGAACCCTGGTTGGGCACTGAAGCTTTCTTT
CSVEPWLGTEAFF
>TRBJ1-2|-|TRBV18|-
TGTGCCAGCTCACCACAAGCAGGGAGGATGAGCTATGGCTACACCTTC
CASSPQAGRMSYGYTF
>TRBJ2-3|-|TRBV6-5|-
TGTGCCAGCAGTCCCCTGGGGTGGAATACGCAGTATTTT
CASSPLGWNTQYF
>TRBJ2-1|TRBD2|TRBV2|-
TGTGCCAGCAGTGAAAGCGGGAGTAGGAGGGTCTACAATGAGCAGTTCTTC
CASSESGSRRVYNEQFF
>TRBJ2-4|-|TRBV20-1|few
TGCAGTGCTAGATGGGACCGAACATCCAAAAACATTCAGTACTTC
CSARWDRTSKNIQYF
>TRBJ2-5|TRBD2|TRBV9|-
TGTGCCAGCAGCGCCGGGACTAGCGTACAAGAGACCCAGTACTTC
CASSAGTSVQETQYF
>TRBJ1-2|TRBD1|TRBV3-1|-
TGTGCCAGCACCCGAGGCGCGGGACAGGGGAATGGCTACACCTTC
CASTRGAGQGNGYTF